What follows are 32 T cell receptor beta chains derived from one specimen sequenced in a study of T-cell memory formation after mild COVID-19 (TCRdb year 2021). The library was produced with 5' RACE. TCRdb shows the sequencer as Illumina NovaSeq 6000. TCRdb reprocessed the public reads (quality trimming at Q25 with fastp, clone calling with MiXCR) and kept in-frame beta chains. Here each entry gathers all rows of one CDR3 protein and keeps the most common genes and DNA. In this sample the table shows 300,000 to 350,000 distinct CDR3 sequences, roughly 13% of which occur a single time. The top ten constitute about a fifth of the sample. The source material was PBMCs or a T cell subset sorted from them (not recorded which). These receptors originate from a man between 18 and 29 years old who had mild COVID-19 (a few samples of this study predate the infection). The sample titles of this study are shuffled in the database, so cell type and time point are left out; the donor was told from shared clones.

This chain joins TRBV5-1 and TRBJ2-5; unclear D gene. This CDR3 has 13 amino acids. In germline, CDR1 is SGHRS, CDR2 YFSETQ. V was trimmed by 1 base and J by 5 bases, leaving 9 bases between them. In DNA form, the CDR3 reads TGCGCCAGCAGCTTGAAGAGCTTGGAGACCCAGTACTTC. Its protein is CASSLKSLETQYF.

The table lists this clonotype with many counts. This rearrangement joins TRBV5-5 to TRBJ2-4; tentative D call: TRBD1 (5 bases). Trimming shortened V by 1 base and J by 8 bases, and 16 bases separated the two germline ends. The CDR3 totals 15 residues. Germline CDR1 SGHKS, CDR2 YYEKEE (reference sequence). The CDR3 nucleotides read TGTGCCAGCAGCTTGCTCGGGCAGGGTCTAGACATTCAGTACTTC. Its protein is CASSLLGQGLDIQYF.

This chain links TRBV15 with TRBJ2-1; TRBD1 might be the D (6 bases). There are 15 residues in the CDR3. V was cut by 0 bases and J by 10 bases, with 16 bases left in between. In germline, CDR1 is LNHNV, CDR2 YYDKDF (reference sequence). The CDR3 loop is CATSREIMGAKEQFF. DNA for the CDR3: TGTGCCACCAGCAGAGAAATCATGGGGGCGAAGGAGCAGTTCTTC.

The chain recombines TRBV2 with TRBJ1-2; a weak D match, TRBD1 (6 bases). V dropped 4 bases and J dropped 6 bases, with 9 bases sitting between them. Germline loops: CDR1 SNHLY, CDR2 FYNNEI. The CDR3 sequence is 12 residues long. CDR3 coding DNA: TGTGCCAGCAGTGCAGGGGCGGATGGCTACACCTTC. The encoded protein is CASSAGADGYTF.

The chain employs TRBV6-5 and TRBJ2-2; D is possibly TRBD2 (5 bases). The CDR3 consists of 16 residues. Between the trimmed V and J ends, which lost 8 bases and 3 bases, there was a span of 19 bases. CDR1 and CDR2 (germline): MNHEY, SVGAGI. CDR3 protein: CASPIAGDDHTGELFF. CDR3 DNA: TGTGCCAGCCCCATCGCGGGTGACGACCACACCGGGGAGCTGTTTTTT.

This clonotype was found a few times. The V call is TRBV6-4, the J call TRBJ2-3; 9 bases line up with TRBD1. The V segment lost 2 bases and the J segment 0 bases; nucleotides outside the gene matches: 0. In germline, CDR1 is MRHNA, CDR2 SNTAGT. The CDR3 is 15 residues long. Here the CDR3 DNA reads TGTGCCAGCAGTGACGGACAGGGGAGCACAGATACGCAGTATTTT. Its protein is CASSDGQGSTDTQYF.

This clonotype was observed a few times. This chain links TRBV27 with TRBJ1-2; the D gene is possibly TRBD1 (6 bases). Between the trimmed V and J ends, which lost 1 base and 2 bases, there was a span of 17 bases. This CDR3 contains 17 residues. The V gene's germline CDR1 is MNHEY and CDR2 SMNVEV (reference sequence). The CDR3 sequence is CASSLFMDRQYNYGYTF. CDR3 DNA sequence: TGTGCCAGCAGTTTATTTATGGACAGACAATACAACTATGGCTACACCTTC.

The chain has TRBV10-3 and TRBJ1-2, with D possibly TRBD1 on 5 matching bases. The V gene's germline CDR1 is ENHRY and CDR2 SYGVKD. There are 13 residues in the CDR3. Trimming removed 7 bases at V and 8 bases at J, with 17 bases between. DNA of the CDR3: TGTGCCATCACCAGAGACAGTCCAGGAGGCTACACCTTC. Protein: CAITRDSPGGYTF.

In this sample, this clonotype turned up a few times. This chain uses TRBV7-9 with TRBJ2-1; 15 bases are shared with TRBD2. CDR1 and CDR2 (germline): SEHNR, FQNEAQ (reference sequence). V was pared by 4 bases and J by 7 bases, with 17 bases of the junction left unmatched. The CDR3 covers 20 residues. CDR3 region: CASSSAPGTSGGWSENEQFF. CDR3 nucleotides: TGTGCCAGCAGCTCAGCCCCCGGGACTAGCGGGGGGTGGAGCGAGAATGAGCAGTTCTTC.

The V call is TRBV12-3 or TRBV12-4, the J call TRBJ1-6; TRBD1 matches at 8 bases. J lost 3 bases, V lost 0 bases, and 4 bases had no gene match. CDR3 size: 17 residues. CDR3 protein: CASSLAQGGSYNSPLHF. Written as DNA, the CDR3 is TGTGCCAGCAGTTTAGCACAGGGGGGAAGCTATAATTCACCCCTCCACTTT.

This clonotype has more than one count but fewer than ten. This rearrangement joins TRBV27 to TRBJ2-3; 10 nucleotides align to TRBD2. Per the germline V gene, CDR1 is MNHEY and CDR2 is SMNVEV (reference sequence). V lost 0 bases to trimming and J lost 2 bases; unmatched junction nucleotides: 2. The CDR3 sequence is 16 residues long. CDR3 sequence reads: CASSLSTSGVTDTQYF. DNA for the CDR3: TGTGCCAGCAGTTTATCTACTAGCGGGGTCACAGATACGCAGTATTTT.

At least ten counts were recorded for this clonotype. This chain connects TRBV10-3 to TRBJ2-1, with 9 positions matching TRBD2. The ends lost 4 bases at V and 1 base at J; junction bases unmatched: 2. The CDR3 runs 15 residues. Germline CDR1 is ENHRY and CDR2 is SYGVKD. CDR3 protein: CAISVSGGSYNEQFF. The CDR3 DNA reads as TGTGCCATCAGTGTTAGCGGGGGATCCTACAATGAGCAGTTCTTC.

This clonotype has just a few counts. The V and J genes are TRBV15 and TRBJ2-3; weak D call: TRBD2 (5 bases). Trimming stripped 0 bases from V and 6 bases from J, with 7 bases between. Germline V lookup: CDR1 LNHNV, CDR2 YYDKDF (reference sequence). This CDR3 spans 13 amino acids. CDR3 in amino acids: CATSRDPGDTQYF. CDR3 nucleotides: TGTGCCACCAGCAGAGATCCGGGGGATACGCAGTATTTT.

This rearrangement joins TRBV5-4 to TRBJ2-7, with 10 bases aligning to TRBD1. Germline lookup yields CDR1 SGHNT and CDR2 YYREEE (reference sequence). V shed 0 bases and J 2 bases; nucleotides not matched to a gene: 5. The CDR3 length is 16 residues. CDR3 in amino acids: CASSLAGTGAPYEQYV. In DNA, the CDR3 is TGTGCCAGCAGCTTGGCCGGGACAGGGGCTCCCTACGAGCAGTACGTC.

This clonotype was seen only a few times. This CDR3 reads CASSWGAGDQPQHF. The CDR3, as DNA: TGTGCCAGCAGCTGGGGGGCAGGTGATCAGCCCCAGCATTTT. The chain links TRBV11-2 to TRBJ1-5; TRBD1 is a possible D gene (6 bases). V lost 4 bases and J 5 bases, leaving 12 bases between the germline ends. Germline V gene lookup returns CDR1 SGHAT and CDR2 FQNNGV. This CDR3 comprises 14 residues. Full variable domain (missing parts from reference TRBV11-2 and TRBJ1-5): EAGVAQSPRYKIIEKRQSVAFWCNPISGHATLYWYQQILGQGPKLLIQFQNNGVVDDSQLPKDRFSAERLKGVDSTLKIQPAKLEDSAVYLCASSWGAGDQPQHFGDGTRLSIL.

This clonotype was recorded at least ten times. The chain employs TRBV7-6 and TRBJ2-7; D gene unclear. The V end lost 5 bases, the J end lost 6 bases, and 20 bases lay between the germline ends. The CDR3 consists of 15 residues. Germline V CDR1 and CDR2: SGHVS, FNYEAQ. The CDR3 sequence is CASSRKDLVLPEQYF. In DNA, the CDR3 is TGTGCCAGCAGCCGAAAAGACCTCGTCCTCCCCGAGCAGTACTTC.

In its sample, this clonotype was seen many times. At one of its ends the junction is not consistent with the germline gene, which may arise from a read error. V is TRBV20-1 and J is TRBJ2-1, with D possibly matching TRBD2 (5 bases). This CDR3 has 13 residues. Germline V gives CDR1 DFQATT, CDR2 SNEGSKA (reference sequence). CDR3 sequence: CSATPGFYTEQFF. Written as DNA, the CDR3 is TGCAGTGCGACGCCGGGATTCTACACTGAGCAGTTCTTC.

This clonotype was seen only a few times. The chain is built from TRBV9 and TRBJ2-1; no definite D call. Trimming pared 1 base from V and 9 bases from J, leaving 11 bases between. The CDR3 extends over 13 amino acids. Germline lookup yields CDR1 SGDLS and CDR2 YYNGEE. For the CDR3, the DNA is TGTGCCAGCAGCGTAATTGGGCAGGCTGAGCAGTTCTTC. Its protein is CASSVIGQAEQFF.

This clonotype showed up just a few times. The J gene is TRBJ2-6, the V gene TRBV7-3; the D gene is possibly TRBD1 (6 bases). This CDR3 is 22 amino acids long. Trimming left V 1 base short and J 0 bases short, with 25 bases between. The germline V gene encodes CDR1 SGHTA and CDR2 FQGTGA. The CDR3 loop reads CASSLRPGSRGELHSGANVLTF. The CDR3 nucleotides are TGTGCCAGCAGCTTAAGGCCCGGAAGCAGGGGAGAGCTACACTCTGGGGCCAACGTCCTGACTTTC.

The DNA for the CDR3 is TGTGCCAGCAGCTTGGACATGGGGGCAACTAATGAAAAACTGTTTTTT. Its protein is CASSLDMGATNEKLFF. V usage is TRBV5-4 and J usage is TRBJ1-4; TRBD1 might be the D (5 bases). Germline lookup yields CDR1 SGHNT and CDR2 YYREEE (reference sequence). Trimming removed 0 bases from V and 0 bases from J, with 9 bases in between. This CDR3 contains 16 residues.

CDR3: CASSHPSGGAREQYF. For the CDR3, the DNA is TGTGCCAGCAGCCACCCTAGCGGGGGGGCGAGGGAGCAGTACTTC. The rearrangement uses TRBV7-9 and TRBJ2-7, with 12 positions matching TRBD2. The CDR3 has 15 residues. Trimming at V came to 5 bases and at J to 7 bases, leaving 9 bases not matched to a gene. The germline V gene has CDR1 SEHNR and CDR2 FQNEAQ (reference sequence).

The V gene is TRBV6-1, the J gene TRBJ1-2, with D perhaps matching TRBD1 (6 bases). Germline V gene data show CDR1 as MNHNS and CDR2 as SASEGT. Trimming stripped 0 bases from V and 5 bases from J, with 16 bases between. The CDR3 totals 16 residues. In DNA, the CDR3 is TGTGCCAGCAGTGAAGCCGGGGGTCCCAGGGGATATGGCTACACCTTC. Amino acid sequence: CASSEAGGPRGYGYTF.

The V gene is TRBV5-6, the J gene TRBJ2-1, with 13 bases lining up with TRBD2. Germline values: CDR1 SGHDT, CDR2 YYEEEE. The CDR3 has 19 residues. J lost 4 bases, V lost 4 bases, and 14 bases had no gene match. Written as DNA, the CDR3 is TGTGCCAGCAGCGCCAGCCGGACTAGCGGGGGACCTCCATACAATGAGCAGTTCTTC. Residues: CASSASRTSGGPPYNEQFF.

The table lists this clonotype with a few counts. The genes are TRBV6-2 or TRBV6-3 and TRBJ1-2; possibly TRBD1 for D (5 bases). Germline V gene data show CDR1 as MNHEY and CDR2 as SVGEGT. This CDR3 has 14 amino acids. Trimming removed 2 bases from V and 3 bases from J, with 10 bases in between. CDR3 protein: CASSYGGADYGYTF. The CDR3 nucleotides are TGTGCCAGCAGTTACGGCGGGGCGGACTATGGCTACACCTTC.

CDR3 protein: CASSSREGNTGELFF. In nucleotides, the CDR3 is TGTGCCAGCAGCAGCAGGGAGGGGAACACCGGGGAGCTGTTTTTT. The chain uses TRBV5-4 and TRBJ2-2; 7 bases match TRBD2. Germline values: CDR1 SGHNT, CDR2 YYREEE (reference sequence). The CDR3 totals 15 residues. J was trimmed by 1 base and V by 4 bases; bases with no gene match: 4.

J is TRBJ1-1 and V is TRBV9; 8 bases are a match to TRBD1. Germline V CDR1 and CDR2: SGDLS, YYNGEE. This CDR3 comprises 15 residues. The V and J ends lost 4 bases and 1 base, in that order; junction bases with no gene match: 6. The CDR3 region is CASSTPGTGNTEAFF. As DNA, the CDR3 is TGTGCCAGCAGCACCCCGGGGACAGGGAACACTGAAGCTTTCTTT.

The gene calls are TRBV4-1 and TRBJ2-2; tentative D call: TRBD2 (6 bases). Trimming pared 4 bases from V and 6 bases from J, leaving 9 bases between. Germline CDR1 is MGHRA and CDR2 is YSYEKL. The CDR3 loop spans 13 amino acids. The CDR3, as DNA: TGCGCCAGCAGCCCGGGACTCCCCGGGGAGCTGTTTTTT. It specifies CASSPGLPGELFF.

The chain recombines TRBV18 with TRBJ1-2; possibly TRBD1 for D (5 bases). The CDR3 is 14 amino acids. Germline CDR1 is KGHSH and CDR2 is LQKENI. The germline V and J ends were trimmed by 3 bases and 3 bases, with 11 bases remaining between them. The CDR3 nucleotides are TGTGCCAGCTCACCCGGGACGGGGTACTATGGCTACACCTTC. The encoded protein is CASSPGTGYYGYTF.

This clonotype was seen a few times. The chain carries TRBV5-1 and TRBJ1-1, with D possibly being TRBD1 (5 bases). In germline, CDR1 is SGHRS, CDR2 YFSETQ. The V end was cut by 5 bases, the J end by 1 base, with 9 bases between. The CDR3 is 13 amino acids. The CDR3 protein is CASRTTGNTEAFF. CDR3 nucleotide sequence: TGCGCCAGCAGGACTACAGGGAACACTGAAGCTTTCTTT.

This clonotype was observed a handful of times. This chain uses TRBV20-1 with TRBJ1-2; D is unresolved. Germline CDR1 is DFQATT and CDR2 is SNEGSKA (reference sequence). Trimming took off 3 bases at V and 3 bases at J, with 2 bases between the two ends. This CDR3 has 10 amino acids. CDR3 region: CSASYYGYTF. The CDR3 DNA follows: TGCAGTGCTAGTTACTATGGCTACACCTTC.

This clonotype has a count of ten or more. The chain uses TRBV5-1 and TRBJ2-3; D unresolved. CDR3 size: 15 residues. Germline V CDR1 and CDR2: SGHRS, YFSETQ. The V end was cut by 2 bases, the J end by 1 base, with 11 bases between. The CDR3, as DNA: TGCGCCAGCAGCTTTCAGGACCCCCGCACAGATACGCAGTATTTT. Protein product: CASSFQDPRTDTQYF.

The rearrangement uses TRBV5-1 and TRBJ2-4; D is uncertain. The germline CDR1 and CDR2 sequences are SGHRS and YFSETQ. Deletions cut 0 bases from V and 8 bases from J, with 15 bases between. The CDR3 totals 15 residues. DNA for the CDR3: TGCGCCAGCAGCTTGGAAGGTCGAGGAGAAGACATTCAGTACTTC. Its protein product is CASSLEGRGEDIQYF.